Each of the 32 T cell receptor beta chains below was sequenced from the same sample in a study of T-cell memory formation after mild COVID-19. From the 5' RACE reads, TCRdb called clonotypes with MiXCR, one entry per CDR3 protein. The sample includes fewer than 650,000 distinct CDR3 sequences, approximately 15% seen only once; the top ten take 8.1%. The sequenced sample consisted of PBMCs or a T cell subset sorted from them (not recorded which). The receptors derive from an adult woman who had mild COVID-19 (a few samples of this study predate the infection). Cell type and time point are not known.

About this clonotype itself: Germline and junction disagree at one end, which may indicate a read error. The chain combines TRBV7-2 with TRBJ1-5; no reliable D call. This CDR3 comprises 13 residues. Germline CDR1 SGHTA, CDR2 FQGNSA. The CDR3 DNA reads TGTGCCAGAAGCTTAGCTCCGAATCAGCCCCAGCATTTT. Its protein is CARSLAPNQPQHF.

CDR3: CASSMTGGYGYTF. CDR3 sequence (DNA): TGTGCCAGCAGTATGACAGGGGGCTATGGCTACACCTTC. The chain is built from TRBV27 and TRBJ1-2, with TRBD1 matching over 9 bases. CDR3 length: 13 residues. The germline gives CDR1 MNHEY, CDR2 SMNVEV (reference sequence). The trim removed 5 bases at V and 4 bases at J, leaving 2 bases unmatched.

This clonotype was counted ten times or more. The J gene is TRBJ1-4, the V gene TRBV4-2, with D perhaps matching TRBD1 (5 bases). Germline CDR1 and CDR2: LGHNA and YNFKEQ. The V end was cut by 6 bases, the J end by 4 bases, with 15 bases between. CDR3 length equals 15 residues. The CDR3 DNA reads as TGTGCCAGCAGTCCACCGGGACGGAATAATGAAAAACTGTTTTTT. The encoded protein is CASSPPGRNNEKLFF.

This chain links TRBV5-1 with TRBJ2-2; D not certain. V gave up 1 base and J gave up 5 bases, with 9 bases separating them. The CDR3 loop spans 14 amino acids. Per the germline V gene, CDR1 is SGHRS and CDR2 is YFSETQ. The CDR3 DNA sequence: TGCGCCAGCAGCTTGAATCCCTGGACCGGGGAGCTGTTTTTT. This codes for CASSLNPWTGELFF.

This clonotype was recorded at least ten times. The chain employs TRBV5-1 and TRBJ2-1; 7 bases fit TRBD2. Germline loops: CDR1 SGHRS, CDR2 YFSETQ. V lost 8 bases and J lost 1; bases outside the gene matches: 9. The CDR3 sequence is 15 residues long. CDR3 residues: CASAGDAASYNEQFF. The CDR3 DNA reads as TGCGCCAGTGCGGGGGACGCGGCTTCCTACAATGAGCAGTTCTTC. Full variable domain (remainder filled in from reference TRBV5-1 and TRBJ2-1): KAGVTQTPRYLIKTRGQQVTLSCSPISGHRSVSWYQQTPGQGLQFLFEYFSETQRNKGNFPGRFSGRQFSNSRSEMNVSTLELGDSALYLCASAGDAASYNEQFFGPGTRLTVL.

This clonotype was picked up a small number of times. The V call is TRBV5-1, the J call TRBJ1-3; no clear D. Germline values: CDR1 SGHRS, CDR2 YFSETQ. Trimming stripped 6 bases from V and 0 bases from J, with 19 bases between. The CDR3 contains 17 residues. The CDR3 loop reads CASMGGTLLHSGNTIYF. In nucleotides, the CDR3 is TGCGCCAGCATGGGCGGAACCCTGCTCCACTCTGGAAACACCATATATTTT.

This clonotype was detected only a few times. V and J are TRBV9 and TRBJ2-2; 7 bases are shared with TRBD2. The CDR3 has 15 residues. CDR1 and CDR2 from the germline V gene are SGDLS and YYNGEE. Trimming cost V 2 bases and J 4 bases; bases outside gene matches: 5. The CDR3 DNA reads TGTGCCAGCAGCGTTCTAGCGGATACCACCGGGGAGCTGTTTTTT. Amino acid sequence: CASSVLADTTGELFF.

The J gene is TRBJ1-2, the V gene TRBV6-2 or TRBV6-3; 7 bases are shared with TRBD1. The germline V gene has CDR1 MNHEY and CDR2 SVGEGT. V gave up 5 bases and J gave up 4 bases; unmatched junction bases: 10. This CDR3 has 15 amino acids. In DNA, the CDR3 is TGTGCCAGCAGTCCCCGGCAGGGGGGACCCTATGGCTACACCTTC. Its protein is CASSPRQGGPYGYTF.

CDR3: CASSPGTGYYSPLHF. For the CDR3, the DNA is TGTGCCAGCAGTCCCGGGACAGGGTATTATTCACCCCTCCACTTT. The genes are TRBV14 and TRBJ1-6; 9 nucleotides line up with TRBD1. CDR1 and CDR2 from the germline V gene are SGHDN and FVKESK. This CDR3 spans 15 amino acids. The V gene end was trimmed by 6 bases and the J gene end by 8 bases; junction bases not matched to a gene: 8.

This clonotype was recorded a few times. V is TRBV7-6 and J is TRBJ2-1, with D perhaps matching TRBD2 (6 bases). The CDR3 length is 12 residues. CDR1 is SGHVS and CDR2 is FNYEAQ in the germline V gene. V was trimmed by 5 bases and J by 8 bases, leaving 10 bases between them. The CDR3 protein is CASSDSGDEQFF. The CDR3, as DNA: TGTGCCAGCAGCGATTCGGGAGATGAGCAGTTCTTC.

This clonotype occurred many times. The junction does not match germline at one end; this may be a read error. The chain carries TRBV5-1 and TRBJ1-1; D perhaps matches TRBD1 (5 bases). Per the germline V gene, CDR1 is SGHRS and CDR2 is YFSETQ. The CDR3 has 12 amino acids. In DNA, the CDR3 is TGTGCCAGCAGTTCCGGGGGCACTGAAGCTTTCTTT. This gives the protein CASSSGGTEAFF.

The chain is built from TRBV5-5 and TRBJ2-1; possibly TRBD1 for D (5 bases). Germline V gene data show CDR1 as SGHKS and CDR2 as YYEKEE (reference sequence). Between the trimmed V and J ends, which lost 5 bases and 2 bases, there was a span of 20 bases. This CDR3 comprises 17 residues. CDR3 in DNA: TGTGCCAGCAGACCTGCCGTTAGGACACCCACCTACAATGAGCAGTTCTTC. It yields the protein CASRPAVRTPTYNEQFF.

The table lists this clonotype with many counts. V is TRBV23-1 and J is TRBJ1-1; 10 positions agree with TRBD1. TRBV23-1 is reported as an ORF; its role is uncertain. This CDR3 is 17 amino acids long. Trimming at V came to 6 bases and at J to 0 bases, leaving 10 bases not matched to a gene. The CDR3 DNA reads TGCGCCAGCAGCTTCGACAGGGGGCTCAGGCTGAACACTGAAGCTTTCTTT. As protein: CASSFDRGLRLNTEAFF.

This clonotype has at least ten counts. The chain employs TRBV5-1 and TRBJ2-7; D may be TRBD1 (5 bases). From germline, CDR1 is SGHRS and CDR2 YFSETQ. V was trimmed by 4 bases and J by 2 bases, leaving 13 bases between them. The CDR3 sequence is 14 residues long. CDR3 in DNA: TGCGCCAGCAGCCCTGGGCCCAGGGCCTACGAGCAGTACTTC. This translates into CASSPGPRAYEQYF.

This clonotype was found many times. The CDR3 coding sequence is TGTGCCAGCAGTTCGGCCCTCTATGGCTACACCTTC. Translation gives CASSSALYGYTF. The J gene is TRBJ1-2, the V gene TRBV12-3 or TRBV12-4, with D hard to call. This CDR3 has 12 amino acids. Trimming took 4 bases from V and 4 from J, leaving 7 bases between them.

This clonotype was observed a handful of times. V and J are TRBV29-1 and TRBJ1-1; D is possibly TRBD1 (6 bases). The CDR3 sequence is 12 residues long. Germline V lookup: CDR1 SQVTM, CDR2 ANQGSEA. V lost 4 bases, J lost 6 bases, and 12 bases lay in between. The CDR3 nucleotides read TGCAGCGTTGGACCCGGGACACCTGAAGCTTTCTTT. Its translation is CSVGPGTPEAFF.

The chain combines TRBV27 with TRBJ1-5; possibly TRBD1 for D (6 bases). Germline CDR1 reads MNHEY; CDR2 reads SMNVEV (reference sequence). CDR3 length equals 14 residues. Trimming cost V 6 bases and J 10 bases, with 19 bases left between them. This CDR3 reads CASSLTRGVDPQHF. The CDR3 nucleotides are TGTGCCAGCAGCCTCACAAGGGGGGTGGATCCCCAGCATTTT.

This clonotype was counted only a few times. The rearrangement links TRBV12-3 or TRBV12-4 to TRBJ1-1, with a weak D call TRBD1 (6 bases). The length of the CDR3 is 17 residues. V was clipped by 2 bases and J by 1 base, with 17 bases between them. In DNA, the CDR3 is TGTGCCAGCAGTTTAAAGTACGGGGGGCGCGGGAACACTGAAGCTTTCTTT. It is translated as CASSLKYGGRGNTEAFF.

This clonotype was counted between two and nine times. The chain has TRBV7-6 and TRBJ2-3; 10 nucleotides match TRBD2. The germline gives CDR1 SGHVS, CDR2 FNYEAQ. CDR3 length: 16 residues. V lost 1 base and J lost 6; bases outside the gene matches: 7. CDR3 DNA: TGTGCCAGCAGCTTAGGGGCTAGCGGGAGTATCGATACGCAGTATTTT. This gives the protein CASSLGASGSIDTQYF.

Only a few counts were recorded for this clonotype. The rearrangement uses TRBV5-1 and TRBJ1-1; 9 bases match TRBD1. There are 15 residues in the CDR3. J gave up 10 bases and V 4 bases, and 14 bases lay outside the gene matches. The germline gives CDR1 SGHRS, CDR2 YFSETQ. CDR3 DNA sequence: TGCGCCAGCAGCACCCGGACAGGGGTCCCCTTCATAGCTTTCTTT. Its protein product is CASSTRTGVPFIAFF.

In its sample, this clonotype was seen a few times. The gene calls are TRBV20-1 and TRBJ2-7; 8 bases align to TRBD2. V shed 5 bases and J 2 bases; nucleotides not matched to a gene: 11. The CDR3 totals 15 residues. The germline gives CDR1 DFQATT, CDR2 SNEGSKA (reference sequence). For the CDR3, the DNA is TGCAGTGCTCCCAAGGAGAGCGGGGGAACCTACGAGCAGTACTTC. Its translation is CSAPKESGGTYEQYF.

The table lists this clonotype with a few counts. The CDR3 region has the DNA TGTGCCAGCAGCTTATCTAGGACTAACTATGGCTACACCTTC. Translating it yields CASSLSRTNYGYTF. The chain couples TRBV7-2 to TRBJ1-2; D ambiguous. The germline V gene encodes CDR1 SGHTA and CDR2 FQGNSA. V lost 2 bases, J lost 0 bases, and 7 bases lay in between. The CDR3 contains 14 residues. Full variable domain (outside the CDR3, taken from reference TRBV7-2 and TRBJ1-2): GAGVSQSPSNKVTEKGKDVELRCDPISGHTALYWYRQSLGQGLEFLIYFQGNSAPDKSGLPSDRFSAERTGGSVSTLTIQRTQQEDSAVYLCASSLSRTNYGYTFGSGTRLTVV.

The rearrangement joins TRBV5-1 to TRBJ2-3, with a possible D match to TRBD2 (6 bases). The germline V and J ends were trimmed by 0 bases and 2 bases, with 7 bases remaining between them. The CDR3 spans 14 residues. Looked up from germline, CDR1 is SGHRS and CDR2 is YFSETQ. CDR3 residues: CASSLELATDTQYF. The CDR3 DNA reads as TGCGCCAGCAGCTTGGAACTAGCCACAGATACGCAGTATTTT.

This clonotype was observed a few times. The chain is built from TRBV18 and TRBJ2-7; 8 positions agree with TRBD1. Germline V gene sequence: CDR1 KGHSH, CDR2 LQKENI. This CDR3 has 13 residues. With V trimmed by 3 bases and J by 9 bases, 7 bases remained unmatched. DNA of the CDR3: TGTGCCAGCTCACCGGGGACAGGCCAGGGGCAGTACTTC. It yields the protein CASSPGTGQGQYF.

The gene calls are TRBV10-3 and TRBJ1-4; 10 bases line up with TRBD1. CDR3 length: 16 amino acids. V gave up 5 bases and J gave up 8 bases; unmatched junction bases: 11. CDR1 and CDR2 (germline): ENHRY, SYGVKD. CDR3 sequence: CAISSPGTGVREKLFF. The CDR3, as DNA: TGTGCCATCAGTAGCCCCGGGACAGGGGTTAGGGAAAAACTGTTTTTT.

This clonotype has only a few counts. This chain connects TRBV30 to TRBJ2-2; D ambiguous. The length of the CDR3 is 11 residues. Germline V gene data show CDR1 as GTSNPN and CDR2 as SVGIG (reference sequence). Trimming stripped 5 bases from V and 6 bases from J, with 7 bases between. CDR3 sequence reads: CAWSGSGELFF. CDR3 bases: TGTGCCTGGTCTGGGTCCGGGGAGCTGTTTTTT. Looking up the rest from reference TRBV30 and TRBJ2-2 gives the full variable domain: SQTIHQWPATLVQPVGSPLSLECTVEGTSNPNLYWYRQAAGRGLQLLFYSVGIGQISSEVPQNLSASRPQDRQFILSSKKLLLSDSGFYLCAWSGSGELFFGEGSRLTVL.

This clonotype was seen repeatedly, ten times or more. V and J are TRBV4-3 and TRBJ2-3; 7 nucleotides match TRBD2. CDR3 length: 13 amino acids. Germline V gene data show CDR1 as LGHNA and CDR2 as YSLEER. Trimming at V came to 5 bases and at J to 4 bases, leaving 3 bases not matched to a gene. In nucleotides, the CDR3 is TGCGCCAGCAGCAGGGGAGGGCCAGATACGCAGTATTTT. Its protein is CASSRGGPDTQYF.

The V gene is TRBV19, the J gene TRBJ2-2; D is undetermined. The germline V gene encodes CDR1 LNHDA and CDR2 SQIVND (reference sequence). V lost 5 bases and J lost 1, with 8 bases in between. The length of the CDR3 is 14 residues. This CDR3 reads CASSAIGNTGELFF. The CDR3 region has the DNA TGTGCCAGTAGTGCGATTGGGAACACCGGGGAGCTGTTTTTT.

This clonotype has just a few counts. V and J are TRBV6-6 and TRBJ1-5; D may be TRBD1 (5 bases). The V end was cut by 2 bases, the J end by 1 base, with 6 bases between. Germline V gene sequence: CDR1 MNHNY, CDR2 SVGAGI (reference sequence). The CDR3 runs to 14 residues. CDR3 loop: CASSYPGSNQPQHF. The CDR3 DNA is TGTGCCAGCAGTTACCCAGGGAGCAATCAGCCCCAGCATTTT.

The V call is TRBV5-1, the J call TRBJ2-7, with D possibly being TRBD2 (6 bases). The V end was cut by 4 bases, the J end by 2 bases, with 13 bases between. CDR1 SGHRS and CDR2 YFSETQ come from the germline V gene. The CDR3 totals 14 residues. CDR3 DNA: TGCGCCAGCAGCCTTAGGACTACTACCTACGAGCAGTACTTC. This encodes CASSLRTTTYEQYF.

The rearrangement joins TRBV5-1 to TRBJ2-1, with 13 positions matching TRBD2. The CDR3 consists of 16 residues. Germline CDR1 is SGHRS and CDR2 is YFSETQ. V trimming: 3 bases; J trimming: 6 bases; junction bases outside the gene matches: 6. The CDR3 DNA follows: TGCGCCAGCAGCTCCGGACTAGCGGGAGAAACCAATGAGCAGTTCTTC. Its translation: CASSSGLAGETNEQFF.

This chain joins TRBV19 and TRBJ1-1; no clear D. This CDR3 contains 15 residues. Germline lookup yields CDR1 LNHDA and CDR2 SQIVND (reference sequence). V gave up 2 bases and J gave up 0 bases, with 10 bases separating them. The CDR3 nucleotides read TGTGCCAGTAGTATAAGTCATTCGGTGAACACTGAAGCTTTCTTT. Residues: CASSISHSVNTEAFF. The full variable domain, with the rest looked up from reference TRBV19 and TRBJ1-1, is DGGITQSPKYLFRKEGQNVTLSCEQNLNHDAMYWYRQDPGQGLRLIYYSQIVNDFQKGDIAEGYSVSREKKESFPLTVTSAQKNPTAFYLCASSISHSVNTEAFFGQGTRLTVV.